Given below is one TCR beta chain in context. This sample is drawn from a study of tumor-infiltrating lymphocytes in oesophageal squamous cell carcinoma. TCRdb ran MiXCR on the PCR reads and lists one entry per CDR3 protein. The sample records 14,000 or so distinct CDR3 sequences, about 50% being singletons. V gave up 7 bases and J gave up 2 bases; unmatched junction bases: 8. CDR1 and CDR2 (germline): MNHNS, SASEGT. The CDR3 contains 15 residues. The sequenced material came from esophageal tumor tissue. The chain carries TRBV6-1 and TRBJ2-7; TRBD2 matches at 10 bases. This receptor was identified in a male donor with esophageal squamous cell carcinoma. The CDR3 region is CASKFQREGAYEQYF. The CDR3 DNA is TGTGCCAGCAAGTTTCAGCGGGAGGGCGCCTACGAGCAGTACTTC.